A single sample gave rise to the 2 T cell receptor beta chains below, sequenced in a study of blood T cell repertoires in COVID-19. Method: immunoSEQ multiplex PCR; TCRdb's copy keeps in-frame clones and lacks some. The sample has roughly 200,000 clones; around 79% are singletons. Sequencing input: peripheral blood. The receptors derive from a man aged 45-65 years who had recovered from COVID-19.

The rearrangement links TRBV6-5 to TRBJ1-5; 9 bases line up with TRBD1. Trimming took 4 bases from V and 5 from J; bases not matched to a gene: 6. The CDR3 totals 15 residues. Germline lookup yields CDR1 MNHEY and CDR2 SVGAGI. The CDR3 DNA follows: TGTGCCAGCAGTTCCACCTGGACAGGGGATCAGCCCCAGCATTTT. Its protein is CASSSTWTGDQPQHF.

This chain connects TRBV2 to TRBJ2-3, with D perhaps TRBD2 (6 bases). Trimming left V 7 bases short and J 5 bases short, with 13 bases between. Germline V CDR1 and CDR2: SNHLY, FYNNEI. The CDR3 has 13 residues. The DNA for the CDR3 is TGTGCCAGCATGACGGGGGAAGGAGATACGCAGTATTTT. It specifies CASMTGEGDTQYF.